Reported below is one T cell receptor beta chain. Its antigen is undetermined. The entry originates in a study of PD-1 blockade in classical Hodgkin lymphoma. Study overall: Patients were treated with nivolumab at 3 mg/kg, and this was given intravenously every 2 weeks. The study, taken as a whole, reports: Newly diagnosed patients reportedly had lower baseline TCR diversity than healthy donors. The baseline diversity of complete responders showed similarity to that of newly diagnosed patients.

Germline CDR1 KGHSH, CDR2 LQKENI. V lost 0 bases and J lost 5; bases outside the gene matches: 8. The CDR3 is 16 amino acids. Using immunoSEQ multiplex PCR, the repertoire was profiled, and TCRdb retains in-frame clones only, with some absent. There are about 46,000 clones in the sample; approximately 73% occur only once, and 9.5% to 11% lies in the top ten. All trial patients relapsed after autologous stem cell transplantation. The sequenced sample was peripheral blood mononuclear cells (PBMCs), obtained at baseline. The clonotype was recovered from a human donor with classical Hodgkin lymphoma. The V gene is TRBV18, the J gene TRBJ2-5, with TRBD1 identical over 8 bases. This CDR3 is CASSPPGQAGGETQYF. The CDR3 nucleotides are TGTGCCAGCTCACCACCGGGACAGGCGGGCGGGGAGACCCAGTACTTC.